These 25 T cell receptor beta chains were sequenced from one sample in a study of blood T cell repertoires in COVID-19. Libraries were prepared by immunoSEQ multiplex PCR; TCRdb keeps only in-frame clonotypes and omits some of them. The sample consists of 35,000 or so clones, around three quarters of them appearing once. Sequencing was performed on peripheral blood. The origin of the receptors is a woman in her 70s with acute or convalescent COVID-19.

The CDR3 is CASTYDRADYGYTF. The CDR3 DNA is TGTGCCAGCACGTACGACAGGGCAGACTATGGCTACACCTTC. The chain carries TRBV6-5 and TRBJ1-2; 7 bases match TRBD1. V lost 7 bases and J lost 3; bases outside the gene matches: 8. CDR1 is MNHEY and CDR2 is SVGAGI in the germline V gene. CDR3 length: 14 amino acids.

The rearrangement uses TRBV12-5 and TRBJ2-1; a possible D gene is TRBD1 (6 bases). Germline V gene data show CDR1 as LGHNT and CDR2 as FRNRAP. The CDR3 runs to 13 residues. The V end lost 2 bases, the J end lost 8 bases, and 10 bases lay between the germline ends. The CDR3 region is CASGLMHRDEQFF. In DNA form, the CDR3 reads TGTGCTAGTGGTTTGATGCACAGGGATGAGCAGTTCTTC.

V usage is TRBV13 and J usage is TRBJ2-7, with D possibly matching TRBD1 (5 bases). Germline CDR1 PRHDT, CDR2 FYEKMQ (reference sequence). With 3 bases removed from V and 5 bases from J, the gap between germline ends came to 14 bases. The CDR3 extends over 14 amino acids. CDR3 loop: CASSFRTGPHEQYF. As DNA, the CDR3 is TGTGCCAGCAGCTTCCGTACAGGTCCCCACGAGCAGTACTTC.

The rearrangement uses TRBV5-1 and TRBJ2-2; TRBD2 matches 10 bases. Trimming took 5 bases from V and 3 from J; bases not matched to a gene: 4. The germline gives CDR1 SGHRS, CDR2 YFSETQ. The CDR3 loop spans 15 amino acids. The CDR3 region is CASRPSGRHTGELFF. In nucleotides, the CDR3 is TGCGCCAGCAGACCTAGCGGGAGACACACCGGGGAGCTGTTTTTT.

V is TRBV25-1 and J is TRBJ1-2; D uncertain. V lost 4 bases to trimming and J lost 7 bases, with 16 bases between them. This CDR3 contains 14 residues. In germline, CDR1 is MGHDK, CDR2 SYGVNS. The CDR3 region has the DNA TGTGCCAGCAGTGTCGGGGTCGCCTATGGTGGCTACACCTTC. Translating it yields CASSVGVAYGGYTF.

This sequence joins TRBV29-1 and TRBJ2-7, with D hard to call. Trimming removed 5 bases from V and 6 bases from J, with 26 bases in between. This CDR3 is built from 16 residues. Germline values: CDR1 SQVTM, CDR2 ANQGSEA. Here the CDR3 DNA reads TGCAGCGTTTCACGGTCCCAAAGTAGCCCAGCCAGCGAGCAGTACTTC. Translation gives CSVSRSQSSPASEQYF.

The genes are TRBV9 and TRBJ2-2, with D unclear. Germline V gene lookup returns CDR1 SGDLS and CDR2 YYNGEE. V lost 0 bases and J 0 bases, leaving 9 bases between the germline ends. CDR3 length equals 16 residues. CDR3 sequence reads: CASSVADNPNTGELFF. The DNA for the CDR3 is TGTGCCAGCAGCGTAGCTGACAACCCGAACACCGGGGAGCTGTTTTTT.

The chain is built from TRBV6-6 and TRBJ2-7; perhaps TRBD2 as D (6 bases). In germline, CDR1 is MNHNY, CDR2 SVGAGI (reference sequence). Trimming removed 5 bases at V and 3 bases at J, with 20 bases between. The CDR3 runs 16 residues. DNA of the CDR3: TGTGCCAGCAGTCGAAACGGTATAGCGGCGGGCTACGAGCAGTACTTC. Amino acid sequence: CASSRNGIAAGYEQYF.

J is TRBJ2-3 and V is TRBV25-1; a weak D match, TRBD1 (5 bases). Germline CDR1 and CDR2: MGHDK and SYGVNS. CDR3 size: 13 residues. Trimming took off 7 bases at V and 4 bases at J, with 12 bases between the two ends. CDR3 bases: TGTGCCAGCACCCGGTCAGGGCCAGATACGCAGTATTTT. It specifies CASTRSGPDTQYF.

The genes are TRBV7-2 and TRBJ2-7; 10 nucleotides match TRBD2. The CDR3 length is 16 residues. V dropped 1 base and J dropped 4; count of bases not matched to a gene: 7. From germline, CDR1 is SGHTA and CDR2 FQGNSA. Here the CDR3 reads CASSLGASGSGYEQYF. The CDR3 DNA is TGTGCCAGCAGCTTAGGTGCTAGCGGGAGTGGTTACGAGCAGTACTTC.

V and J are TRBV28 and TRBJ1-5, with D possibly being TRBD1 (6 bases). V was cut by 9 bases and J by 15 bases, with 18 bases left in between. Per the germline V gene, CDR1 is MDHEN and CDR2 is SYDVKM. This CDR3 is built from 11 residues. CDR3 loop: CASKRYRVLHF. CDR3 bases: TGTGCCAGTAAGAGGTACAGGGTATTGCATTTT. Supplemented by reference TRBV28 and TRBJ1-5, the full variable domain reads DVKVTQSSRYLVKRTGEKVFLECVQDMDHENMFWYRQDPGLGLRLIYFSYDVKMKEKGDIPEGYSVSREKKERFSLILESASTNQTSMYLCASKRYRVLHFGDGTRLSIL.

CDR3 residues: CASSPSGGGKTQYF. CDR3 coding DNA: TGTGCCAGCAGCCCCTCTGGCGGGGGCAAGACCCAGTACTTC. The chain carries TRBV5-6 and TRBJ2-5, with D possibly matching TRBD2 (7 bases). Germline CDR1 and CDR2: SGHDT and YYEEEE. The V end was cut by 4 bases, the J end by 6 bases, with 16 bases between. CDR3 length: 14 residues.

This chain uses TRBV7-2 with TRBJ2-3, with TRBD2 matching over 8 bases. The CDR3 extends over 14 amino acids. V was clipped by 3 bases and J by 4 bases; unmatched bases: 3. Germline V lookup: CDR1 SGHTA, CDR2 FQGNSA. The chain's CDR3 is CASSLRGAADTQYF. CDR3 nucleotides: TGTGCCAGCAGCTTGCGGGGGGCGGCAGATACGCAGTATTTT.

In DNA form, the CDR3 reads TGTGCCAGCAGTTACCCCCTTGGAGGATTCGATGAAAAACTGTTTTTT. This codes for CASSYPLGGFDEKLFF. This chain uses TRBV6-6 with TRBJ1-4; D uncertain. V lost 2 bases, J lost 6 bases, and 16 bases lay in between. CDR3 size: 16 residues. Germline V gene sequence: CDR1 MNHNY, CDR2 SVGAGI (reference sequence).

The chain uses TRBV19 and TRBJ1-4; a weak D match, TRBD1 (5 bases). Trimming took 8 bases from V and 4 from J, leaving 17 bases between them. Germline V gene lookup returns CDR1 LNHDA and CDR2 SQIVND (reference sequence). CDR3 length equals 15 residues. The CDR3 region is CASSPPGWDNEKLFF. CDR3 DNA sequence: TGTGCCAGTTCTCCCCCAGGGTGGGATAATGAAAAACTGTTTTTT.

This clone was recorded a few times. The chain recombines TRBV6-5 with TRBJ1-4, with D unresolved. The ends were cut back, 6 bases at V and 5 bases at J, with 16 bases in the middle. CDR3 size: 15 residues. Germline V gene data show CDR1 as MNHEY and CDR2 as SVGAGI. The DNA for the CDR3 is TGTGCCAGCAGCCCCGCCCCCGTAGTAAATGAAAAACTGTTTTTT. Its translation: CASSPAPVVNEKLFF.

The chain joins TRBV28 to TRBJ1-2, with D possibly TRBD1 on 6 matching bases. Trimming took 6 bases from V and 7 from J, leaving 15 bases between them. The germline V gene has CDR1 MDHEN and CDR2 SYDVKM. This CDR3 comprises 13 residues. In DNA form, the CDR3 reads TGTGCCAGCAGCCCCGGGACATATAGTGGCTACACCTTC. Encoded protein: CASSPGTYSGYTF.

The chain recombines TRBV5-1 with TRBJ1-1; D is perhaps TRBD1 (5 bases). V was pared by 0 bases and J by 0 bases, with 12 bases between. Per the germline V gene, CDR1 is SGHRS and CDR2 is YFSETQ. This CDR3 is built from 16 residues. This chain's CDR3 is CASSLVGQIMNTEAFF. DNA of the CDR3: TGCGCCAGCAGCTTGGTGGGGCAGATCATGAACACTGAAGCTTTCTTT. Supplemented by reference TRBV5-1 and TRBJ1-1, the full variable domain reads KAGVTQTPRYLIKTRGQQVTLSCSPISGHRSVSWYQQTPGQGLQFLFEYFSETQRNKGNFPGRFSGRQFSNSRSEMNVSTLELGDSALYLCASSLVGQIMNTEAFFGQGTRLTVV.

This clone was detected once. CDR3 sequence (DNA): TGTGCCAGCAGCGTAGCTGTGGGGAGCGCAGATACGCAGTATTTT. Amino acids: CASSVAVGSADTQYF. The genes are TRBV9 and TRBJ2-3; tentatively, D is TRBD2 (5 bases). There are 15 residues in the CDR3. Germline V gives CDR1 SGDLS, CDR2 YYNGEE. V was cut by 0 bases and J by 4 bases, with 12 bases left in between.

CDR3 region: CASSRDRQETQYF. CDR3 DNA sequence: TGTGCCAGCAGCCGGGACAGGCAAGAGACCCAGTACTTC. This chain connects TRBV13 to TRBJ2-5; 8 bases agree with TRBD1. Germline values: CDR1 PRHDT, CDR2 FYEKMQ (reference sequence). CDR3 length: 13 amino acids. The V segment lost 5 bases and the J segment 2 bases; nucleotides outside the gene matches: 1. The entire variable domain, with the rest obtained from reference TRBV13 and TRBJ2-5, is as follows: AAGVIQSPRHLIKEKRETATLKCYPIPRHDTVYWYQQGPGQDPQFLISFYEKMQSDKGSIPDRFSAQQFSDYHSELNMSSLELGDSALYFCASSRDRQETQYFGPGTRLLVL.

V gene TRBV10-1 combines with J gene TRBJ2-3; 11 nucleotides agree with TRBD2. The germline V gene has CDR1 WNHNN and CDR2 SYGVQD (reference sequence). CDR3 size: 15 residues. V lost 5 bases, J lost 2 bases, and 3 bases stayed unmatched. The CDR3 bases are TGCGCCAGCAGTCCGACTAGCGGGATCACAGATACGCAGTATTTT. This codes for CASSPTSGITDTQYF.

The chain links TRBV2 to TRBJ2-7; D perhaps matches TRBD1 (6 bases). The V gene lost 7 bases and the J gene lost 3 bases, with 31 bases spanning the gap. Germline lookup yields CDR1 SNHLY and CDR2 FYNNEI. This CDR3 has 19 residues. The CDR3 DNA is TGTGCCAGCAAGGGAGCAGACCGGGACGTTGCACAGGGCCGCTACGAGCAGTACTTC. This gives the protein CASKGADRDVAQGRYEQYF.

The chain recombines TRBV21-1 with TRBJ2-3; the table gives TRBD2 as D, unverified against the DNA. TRBV21-1 counts as a pseudogene. The CDR3 spans 15 residues. CDR3 in DNA: TGTGCCAGCAGCAAAGTGGAGCGGGCGCGGGATACGCAGTATTTT. Residues: CASSKVERARDTQYF.

The chain is built from TRBV7-7 and TRBJ2-5; perhaps TRBD1 as D (6 bases). CDR3 size: 15 residues. Germline-derived CDR1 and CDR2 are SSHAT and FNYEAQ (reference sequence). The V end was cut by 4 bases, the J end by 7 bases, with 19 bases between. Written as DNA, the CDR3 is TGTGCCAGCAGCTCATCGGGACAAGGAACTGCGACCCAGTACTTC. Translated, it gives CASSSSGQGTATQYF.

This clone showed up just once. This sequence joins TRBV4-1 and TRBJ2-7; TRBD1 agrees at 12 bases. J was trimmed by 4 bases and V by 2 bases; bases with no gene match: 3. Germline V CDR1 and CDR2: MGHRA, YSYEKL. There are 15 residues in the CDR3. As DNA, the CDR3 is TGCGCCAGCAGCCAACCGGGACAGGGGGCTTACGAGCAGTACTTC. Translating gives CASSQPGQGAYEQYF.